This TCR beta chain derives from a study of radiation and T cells in renal cell carcinoma. Study-wide background: Nephrectomy followed 15 Gy stereotactic body radiation by 4 weeks.

Time point noted: blood 2 weeks post-SBRT. The treatment denotes: 15 Gy SBRT to primary tumor, nephrectomy 4 weeks later. This renal cell carcinoma was of the clear cell type. Broader study findings: In blood, top tumor clones expanded by 2 weeks, shrinking by 4. Pretreatment tumor biopsies were lacking, so baseline clonotypes are unknown.

Generated by immunoSEQ multiplex PCR, the TCRdb table keeps only in-frame clones and is missing some. Of 100,000 to 150,000 clones in the sample, roughly 91% were seen once. With respect to this clone: Its antigen is unknown. This specimen includes other DNA sequences encoding the same CDR3.

This CDR3 spans 14 amino acids. The germline gives CDR1 LGHNA, CDR2 YSLEER. The ends were cut back, 1 base at V and 2 bases at J, with 9 bases in the middle. The chain combines TRBV4-3 with TRBJ2-7, with D perhaps matching TRBD2 (6 bases). This receptor was taken from a woman in her 70s with renal cell carcinoma. Sequencing was performed on blood, taken from a patient whose treatment included radiotherapy and nephrectomy. The CDR3 is CASSQGAGTYEQYF. CDR3 in DNA: TGCGCCAGCAGCCAAGGGGCGGGAACCTACGAGCAGTACTTC.